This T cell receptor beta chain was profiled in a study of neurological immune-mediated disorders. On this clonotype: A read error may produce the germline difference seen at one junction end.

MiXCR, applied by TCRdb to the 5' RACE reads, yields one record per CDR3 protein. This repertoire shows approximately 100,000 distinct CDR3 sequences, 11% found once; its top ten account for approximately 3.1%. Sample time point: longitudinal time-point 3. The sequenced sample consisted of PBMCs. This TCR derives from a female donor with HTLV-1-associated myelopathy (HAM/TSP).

The CDR3, as DNA: TGCGCCTGCAGCTCCGGGGGCCGCACAGATACGCAGTATTTT. Translated, it gives CACSSGGRTDTQYF. This chain links TRBV5-1 with TRBJ2-3; D may match TRBD1 or TRBD2 (6 bases each). Germline CDR1 and CDR2: SGHRS and YFSETQ. The CDR3 runs 14 residues.